Below are 19 T cell receptor beta chains sequenced from a single sample in a study of T cell responses to AZD1222 COVID-19 vaccine. TCRdb's table, derived via immunoSEQ multiplex PCR, lists solely in-frame clones and lacks some. The table has around 100,000 clones, about 86% seen once. The sequenced sample was peripheral blood, obtained on day 0 of AZD1222 vaccination. The origin of the receptors is an adult in good health.

This clone was seen just once. This chain uses TRBV9 with TRBJ2-7; D ambiguous. Trimming removed 1 base at V and 5 bases at J, with 4 bases between. The CDR3 contains 11 residues. Germline values: CDR1 SGDLS, CDR2 YYNGEE. CDR3 residues: CASSVHHEQYF. CDR3 DNA: TGTGCCAGCAGCGTACACCACGAGCAGTACTTC.

As DNA, the CDR3 is TGTGCCAGCAACCAAATAAATGAGCAGTTCTTC. As protein: CASNQINEQFF. This chain connects TRBV7-9 to TRBJ2-1; no firm D call. Germline CDR1 reads SEHNR; CDR2 reads FQNEAQ (reference sequence). This CDR3 comprises 11 residues. The V gene lost 7 bases and the J gene lost 7 bases, with 8 bases spanning the gap.

The CDR3 protein is CASSAGTGKETQYF. CDR3 nucleotide sequence: TGTGCCAGCAGCGCCGGGACAGGTAAAGAGACCCAGTACTTC. The chain employs TRBV9 and TRBJ2-5; TRBD1 matches at 8 bases. With V trimmed by 3 bases and J by 3 bases, 4 bases remained unmatched. This CDR3 is built from 14 residues. Per the germline V gene, CDR1 is SGDLS and CDR2 is YYNGEE.

The chain recombines TRBV7-2 with TRBJ1-2; possibly TRBD1 for D (5 bases). The CDR3 runs to 14 residues. Trimming took off 4 bases at V and 2 bases at J, with 11 bases between the two ends. From germline, CDR1 is SGHTA and CDR2 FQGNSA. The CDR3 loop reads CASSWGGGNYGYTF. The CDR3 DNA sequence: TGTGCCAGCAGCTGGGGGGGTGGAAACTATGGCTACACCTTC.

The gene calls are TRBV9 and TRBJ2-7; TRBD1 agrees at 10 bases. With 2 bases clipped from V and 4 bases from J, the junction kept 6 bases outside the gene matches. Germline assignment: CDR1 SGDLS and CDR2 YYNGEE. This CDR3 has 15 amino acids. CDR3 loop: CASSVGQGTSYEQYF. CDR3 coding DNA: TGTGCCAGCAGCGTGGGACAGGGGACATCTTACGAGCAGTACTTC.

The chain is built from TRBV20-1 and TRBJ1-6, with TRBD1 matching 7 bases. The CDR3 sequence is 15 residues long. Germline V lookup: CDR1 DFQATT, CDR2 SNEGSKA (reference sequence). V dropped 3 bases and J dropped 2; count of bases not matched to a gene: 4. The chain's CDR3 is CSASSGTAYNSPLHF. CDR3 in DNA: TGCAGTGCTAGTTCTGGGACAGCCTATAATTCACCCCTCCACTTT.

This clone showed up just once. The chain links TRBV30 to TRBJ2-5; D assignment may be TRBD1 or TRBD2 (6 bases each). CDR3 length: 16 residues. Between the trimmed V and J ends, which lost 3 bases and 5 bases, there was a span of 22 bases. CDR1 and CDR2 from the germline V gene are GTSNPN and SVGIG (reference sequence). The CDR3: CAWSRTGRGGRETQYF. For the CDR3, the DNA is TGTGCCTGGAGCCGAACCGGCAGGGGAGGTAGGGAGACCCAGTACTTC.

V usage is TRBV4-1 and J usage is TRBJ1-2; no clear D gene. V lost 0 bases and J 4 bases, leaving 6 bases between the germline ends. CDR1 and CDR2 from the germline V gene are MGHRA and YSYEKL. The CDR3 extends over 13 amino acids. The CDR3 region has the DNA TGCGCCAGCAGCCAAGATCGAGGCTATGGCTACACCTTC. Translated, it gives CASSQDRGYGYTF.

The gene calls are TRBV6-2 or TRBV6-3 and TRBJ1-5; TRBD1 matches 8 bases. Germline assignment: CDR1 MNHEY and CDR2 SVGEGT. Losses at the gene ends were 6 bases for V and 6 bases for J; bases not matched to a gene: 10. The CDR3 sequence is 15 residues long. The CDR3 coding sequence is TGTGCCAGCAGCCAACCAGGGGGCTCGGGTCAGCCCCAGCATTTT. It yields the protein CASSQPGGSGQPQHF.

The V call is TRBV4-1, the J call TRBJ1-2; a weak D match, TRBD1 (6 bases). CDR1 and CDR2 from the germline V gene are MGHRA and YSYEKL. Trimming cost V 0 bases and J 3 bases, with 14 bases left between them. This CDR3 spans 16 amino acids. The CDR3 sequence: CASSQDLAAGDYGYTF. CDR3 nucleotide sequence: TGCGCCAGCAGCCAAGATTTGGCGGCAGGGGACTATGGCTACACCTTC.

V is TRBV5-4 and J is TRBJ2-7, with D perhaps matching TRBD1 (6 bases). Looked up from germline, CDR1 is SGHNT and CDR2 is YYREEE (reference sequence). V was pared by 4 bases and J by 3 bases, with 20 bases between. The length of the CDR3 is 16 residues. The CDR3: CASSLPPTQGNYEQYF. The CDR3 DNA follows: TGTGCCAGCAGCCTACCCCCCACACAGGGCAACTACGAGCAGTACTTC.

This chain links TRBV2 with TRBJ1-1, with TRBD1 matching over 11 bases. The CDR3 runs to 15 residues. Trimming took 4 bases from V and 5 from J; bases not matched to a gene: 6. Germline loops: CDR1 SNHLY, CDR2 FYNNEI. The CDR3 loop reads CASSGGTGGRTEAFF. The CDR3 coding sequence is TGTGCCAGCAGTGGCGGGACAGGGGGGCGTACTGAAGCTTTCTTT.

As regards this clone: Mismatch with germline at one junction end may stem from a read error. V usage is TRBV11-2 and J usage is TRBJ1-3; D unresolved. Germline V gives CDR1 SGHAT, CDR2 FQNNGV. The CDR3 is 14 amino acids. The DNA of the CDR3 is TGTGCCGGCAGCCCTATCAAGTTCGGAAACACCATATATTTT. Encoded protein: CAGSPIKFGNTIYF.

This clone has a single count. The chain has TRBV29-1 and TRBJ1-1, with D possibly matching TRBD1 (5 bases). The CDR3 covers 12 residues. Trimming left V 7 bases short and J 3 bases short, with 12 bases between. Per germline, CDR1 SQVTM and CDR2 ANQGSEA. CDR3 sequence reads: CSGVWGDTEAFF. The CDR3 nucleotides are TGCAGCGGGGTTTGGGGGGACACTGAAGCTTTCTTT.

The V gene is TRBV5-1, the J gene TRBJ2-7; 7 bases agree with TRBD2. There are 16 residues in the CDR3. The V gene end was trimmed by 0 bases and the J gene end by 3 bases; junction bases not matched to a gene: 9. Germline V gives CDR1 SGHRS, CDR2 YFSETQ. The CDR3 coding sequence is TGCGCCAGCAGCTTGGTGGGGCAGGGAGGGTTCTACGAGCAGTACTTC. This sequence encodes CASSLVGQGGFYEQYF.

The chain combines TRBV29-1 with TRBJ1-1; 8 positions match TRBD1. With 6 bases clipped from V and 2 bases from J, the junction kept 2 bases outside the gene matches. Germline CDR1 and CDR2: SQVTM and ANQGSEA. The CDR3 spans 12 residues. The CDR3 sequence is CSVGQGNTEAFF. In nucleotides, the CDR3 is TGCAGCGTCGGACAGGGAAACACTGAAGCTTTCTTT. Filled out from reference TRBV29-1 and TRBJ1-1, the complete variable domain reads SAVISQKPSRDICQRGTSLTIQCQVDSQVTMMFWYRQQPGQSLTLIATANQGSEATYESGFVIDKFPISRPNLTFSTLTVSNMSPEDSSIYLCSVGQGNTEAFFGQGTRLTVV.

This rearrangement joins TRBV28 to TRBJ2-7; weak D call: TRBD1 (6 bases). V gave up 4 bases and J gave up 5 bases, with 18 bases separating them. Looked up from germline, CDR1 is MDHEN and CDR2 is SYDVKM. The CDR3 has 15 amino acids. The CDR3: CASSSPRLTGHEQYF. For the CDR3, the DNA is TGTGCCAGCAGTTCCCCCCGCTTAACAGGGCACGAGCAGTACTTC. Full variable domain (outside the CDR3, taken from reference TRBV28 and TRBJ2-7): DVKVTQSSRYLVKRTGEKVFLECVQDMDHENMFWYRQDPGLGLRLIYFSYDVKMKEKGDIPEGYSVSREKKERFSLILESASTNQTSMYLCASSSPRLTGHEQYFGPGTRLTVT.

The sample holds one count of this clone. The V call is TRBV7-3, the J call TRBJ2-5; 10 bases agree with TRBD2. The ends lost 5 bases at V and 5 bases at J; junction bases unmatched: 11. This CDR3 has 16 residues. Germline loops: CDR1 SGHTA, CDR2 FQGTGA. The chain's CDR3 is CASSPSGRATGETQYF. In DNA, the CDR3 is TGTGCCAGCAGCCCCAGCGGGAGGGCAACCGGGGAGACCCAGTACTTC.

The CDR3 protein is CASREWTSDYNEQFF. CDR3 coding DNA: TGTGCCAGCAGGGAGTGGACTAGCGATTACAATGAGCAGTTCTTC. V is TRBV11-1 and J is TRBJ2-1; 9 nucleotides line up with TRBD2. V was pared by 6 bases and J by 4 bases, with 7 bases of the junction left unmatched. Germline V gene sequence: CDR1 SGHAT, CDR2 FQDESV (reference sequence). The CDR3 has 15 residues.